The table lists the clone carrying this TCR beta chain with a few counts. Its antigen is unknown. These data are taken from a study of cytomegalovirus exposure and HLA in healthy donors. The PCR had 60 Vbeta and 13 Jbeta primers. TCRdb's table, derived via immunoSEQ multiplex PCR, lists solely in-frame clones and lacks some. The sample includes some 140,000 clones, about four fifths of them seen just once. The germline V gene encodes CDR1 SGHTA and CDR2 FQGNSA. V trimming: 5 bases; J trimming: 2 bases; junction bases outside the gene matches: 3. CDR3 length equals 15 residues. Study findings and constraints: In a later analysis, most CMV-associated TCR beta chains appeared HLA-restricted. Prediction of most subjects' HLA-A and HLA-B alleles by TCR beta sequences was reportedly accurate.

The chain uses TRBV7-2 and TRBJ1-3; TRBD1 matches at 10 bases. The receptor comes from a man between 18 and 35 years old in good health and CMV-seronegative. The sequencing input was PBMCs. This CDR3 reads CASSQGTGAGNTIYF. The DNA of the CDR3 is TGTGCCAGCAGCCAGGGGACAGGGGCTGGAAACACCATATATTTT.